The 18 T cell receptor beta chains in this list originate from one sample, sequenced in a study of blood T cell repertoires in COVID-19. Measured with immunoSEQ multiplex PCR; TCRdb has only the in-frame clones, and not every one. The table shows some 320,000 clones, with around nine tenths occurring only once. The specimen sequenced was PBMCs or T cells enriched from blood (not recorded which). The origin of the receptors is a woman aged 45-65 years who had been exposed to COVID-19.

This clone was counted a single time. DNA of the CDR3: TGTGCCAGTAGTGCCGGGACAGGGTACTACACCTTC. It specifies CASSAGTGYYTF. The V gene is TRBV19, the J gene TRBJ1-2; 9 bases align to TRBD1. V lost 5 bases, J lost 10 bases, and 5 bases stayed unmatched. The CDR3 is 12 residues long. Germline-derived CDR1 and CDR2 are LNHDA and SQIVND (reference sequence).

CDR3 bases: TGTGCCAGCAGCAGATTCTACACAGGGCGAACCTACAATGAGCAGTTCTTC. Translation gives CASSRFYTGRTYNEQFF. The gene calls are TRBV7-9 and TRBJ2-1; TRBD1 is a possible D gene (6 bases). Between the trimmed V and J ends, which lost 5 bases and 2 bases, there was a span of 19 bases. This CDR3 has 17 residues. CDR1 is SEHNR, CDR2 FQNEAQ, per germline (reference sequence). The entire variable domain, with the rest obtained from reference TRBV7-9 and TRBJ2-1, is as follows: DTGVSQNPRHKITKRGQNVTFRCDPISEHNRLYWYRQTLGQGPEFLTYFQNEAQLEKSRLLSDRFSAERPKGSFSTLEIQRTEQGDSAMYLCASSRFYTGRTYNEQFFGPGTRLTVL.

This chain connects TRBV4-1 to TRBJ1-4; 12 bases map to TRBD1. The V and J ends lost 1 base and 7 bases, in that order; junction bases with no gene match: 4. Germline CDR1 reads MGHRA; CDR2 reads YSYEKL. This CDR3 is 16 amino acids long. CDR3 DNA: TGCGCCAGCAGCCAAGGGGACAGGGGGCGCGTTGAAAAACTGTTTTTT. Its protein is CASSQGDRGRVEKLFF.

This chain links TRBV28 with TRBJ2-7; D perhaps matches TRBD1 (7 bases). Trimming pared 2 bases from V and 13 bases from J, leaving 15 bases between. Germline assignment: CDR1 MDHEN and CDR2 SYDVKM. This CDR3 is built from 12 residues. CDR3 coding DNA: TGTGCCAGCAGTTTACAGGGGGGTCCGCTTTACTTC. Residues: CASSLQGGPLYF. Using reference TRBV28 and TRBJ2-7 for the parts outside the CDR3, the full variable domain is DVKVTQSSRYLVKRTGEKVFLECVQDMDHENMFWYRQDPGLGLRLIYFSYDVKMKEKGDIPEGYSVSREKKERFSLILESASTNQTSMYLCASSLQGGPLYFGPGTRLTVT.

This clone was seen a few times. The chain recombines TRBV19 with TRBJ2-7, with 8 bases fitting TRBD1. Per the germline V gene, CDR1 is LNHDA and CDR2 is SQIVND (reference sequence). J lost 6 bases, V lost 1 base, and 5 bases had no gene match. The CDR3 is made up of 14 amino acids. CDR3 sequence: CASSIGPTGVEQYF. In DNA, the CDR3 is TGTGCCAGTAGTATAGGCCCGACAGGGGTCGAGCAGTACTTC.

The chain carries TRBV5-6 and TRBJ1-1; TRBD1 aligns across 7 bases. Per germline, CDR1 SGHDT and CDR2 YYEEEE. The V gene end was trimmed by 3 bases and the J gene end by 0 bases; junction bases not matched to a gene: 5. CDR3 length: 15 residues. The CDR3 DNA is TGTGCCAGCAGCTCAATCCAGGGGGTGAACACTGAAGCTTTCTTT. This sequence encodes CASSSIQGVNTEAFF.

In its sample, this clone was seen once. The rearrangement links TRBV28 to TRBJ1-2, with a possible D match to TRBD1 (5 bases). The CDR3 extends over 13 amino acids. V was clipped by 3 bases and J by 1 base, with 6 bases between them. In germline, CDR1 is MDHEN, CDR2 SYDVKM. The CDR3 bases are TGTGCCAGCAGTTTCAGGGTTAACTATGGCTACACCTTC. Translating it yields CASSFRVNYGYTF.

V is TRBV7-8 and J is TRBJ2-5; possibly TRBD2 for D (5 bases). The V gene lost 5 bases and the J gene lost 2 bases, with 12 bases spanning the gap. The CDR3 is made up of 14 amino acids. CDR1 is SGHVS and CDR2 is FQNEAQ in the germline V gene. The CDR3 region has the DNA TGTGCCAGCAGCCCGGGAACCCAGCAAGAGACCCAGTACTTC. It yields the protein CASSPGTQQETQYF.

The chain carries TRBV10-3 and TRBJ1-2; TRBD1 is a possible D gene (5 bases). V was pared by 10 bases and J by 2 bases, with 20 bases between. Germline V gene lookup returns CDR1 ENHRY and CDR2 SYGVKD. CDR3 length equals 15 residues. CDR3 amino acids: CATYASGERNYGYTF. The DNA for the CDR3 is TGTGCCACCTACGCTTCGGGGGAGCGGAACTATGGCTACACCTTC.

This clone was recorded only once. The chain joins TRBV10-2 to TRBJ1-1; D unclear. The CDR3 covers 14 residues. V gave up 6 bases and J gave up 5 bases, with 16 bases separating them. Germline V lookup: CDR1 WSHSY, CDR2 SAAADI. CDR3 in amino acids: CASRIRHGGTEAFF. Written as DNA, the CDR3 is TGCGCCAGCAGAATCAGGCATGGAGGGACTGAAGCTTTCTTT.

V and J are TRBV10-3 and TRBJ1-1, with TRBD1 matching 8 bases. With V trimmed by 5 bases and J by 4 bases, 3 bases remained unmatched. Germline V gene sequence: CDR1 ENHRY, CDR2 SYGVKD. The CDR3 sequence is 13 residues long. Here the CDR3 DNA reads TGTGCCATCAGTCGGGACAGGAGCACTGAAGCTTTCTTT. It yields the protein CAISRDRSTEAFF.

V is TRBV5-1 and J is TRBJ2-7, with TRBD1 as a possible D gene (6 bases). CDR3 length: 15 residues. The germline CDR1 and CDR2 sequences are SGHRS and YFSETQ. The V end was cut by 0 bases, the J end by 0 bases, with 10 bases between. The CDR3: CASSLGQDSSYEQYF. The CDR3 bases are TGCGCCAGCAGCTTGGGACAGGACAGCTCCTACGAGCAGTACTTC.

J is TRBJ2-5 and V is TRBV4-1, with 11 positions matching TRBD1. Trimming at V came to 4 bases and at J to 2 bases, leaving 15 bases not matched to a gene. Germline assignment: CDR1 MGHRA and CDR2 YSYEKL. CDR3 size: 19 residues. The CDR3 spells CASSPQRGTGGREQETQYF. The CDR3 DNA reads as TGCGCCAGCAGCCCACAACGCGGGACAGGGGGACGTGAGCAAGAGACCCAGTACTTC.

The J gene is TRBJ1-1, the V gene TRBV13; 9 positions match TRBD1. CDR3 size: 14 residues. Germline V gene sequence: CDR1 PRHDT, CDR2 FYEKMQ (reference sequence). Losses at the gene ends were 5 bases for V and 4 bases for J; bases not matched to a gene: 5. The CDR3: CASSPGQGRTEAFF. The CDR3, as DNA: TGTGCCAGCAGCCCGGGACAGGGACGCACTGAAGCTTTCTTT.

V and J are TRBV24-1 and TRBJ2-5; 14 bases align to TRBD2. CDR1 and CDR2 (germline): KGHDR, SFDVKD. Losses at the gene ends were 9 bases for V and 5 bases for J; bases not matched to a gene: 4. The CDR3 loop spans 14 amino acids. The CDR3 nucleotides are TGTGCCACCGGGGGACTAGCGGGGGAGGAGACCCAGTACTTC. It encodes CATGGLAGEETQYF.

This sequence joins TRBV2 and TRBJ2-6; no firm D call. There are 16 residues in the CDR3. Germline CDR1 SNHLY, CDR2 FYNNEI. V dropped 3 bases and J dropped 0 bases, with 9 bases sitting between them. CDR3 region: CASSDFGYSGANVLTF. CDR3 coding DNA: TGTGCCAGCAGTGACTTCGGGTACTCTGGGGCCAACGTCCTGACTTTC.

This clone was recorded once. The chain combines TRBV6-5 with TRBJ2-5, with 7 bases that match TRBD2. The CDR3 contains 15 residues. Germline V gene lookup returns CDR1 MNHEY and CDR2 SVGAGI. Unmatched junction bases numbered 13, after V lost 10 bases and J lost 2 bases. For the CDR3, the DNA is TGTGCCACCTCCCGTGCGCTAGCGGCTCAAGAGACCCAGTACTTC. Translating gives CATSRALAAQETQYF.

The V call is TRBV3-1 (or the pseudogene TRBV3-2), the J call TRBJ2-1; D perhaps matches TRBD1 (7 bases). The germline V gene encodes CDR1 LGHDT and CDR2 YNNKEL (reference sequence). The CDR3 length is 14 residues. Between the trimmed V and J ends, which lost 0 bases and 9 bases, there was a span of 12 bases. The CDR3 region is CASSQDYQGGEQFF. The CDR3 nucleotides read TGTGCCAGCAGCCAAGACTACCAGGGGGGTGAGCAGTTCTTC.